The rows below give T cell receptor beta chains drawn from one sample of a study of identical twins. TCRdb re-analysed the 5' RACE reads in MiXCR, keeping a single row per CDR3 protein. The sample holds fewer than 900,000 distinct CDR3 sequences, over 15% seen once. This sample was shared with a second study, whose subject was T cells expressing NK-cell markers.

Sequencing was done on a sample of PBMCs. The receptors were gathered from a woman between 18 and 29 years old in good health. The CDR3 runs from the conserved cysteine through the conserved F or W. The D gene is left open where the match is weak. For some rows the clone size is stated as once, few or many, or as a class when expanded; others skip it.

>NA|NA|TRBV29-1|TRBJ2-3
TGCAGCGTTGACAGGTCAGGAGGGACAGATACGCAGTATTTT
CSVDRSGGTDTQYF
>NA|NA|TRBV27|TRBJ1-5
TGTGCCAGCAGTCAAAAACAGGAGCCCTTCGGACAGCCCCAGCATTTT
CASSQKQEPFGQPQHF
>few|NA|TRBV11-2|TRBJ2-7
TGTGCCAGCAGCTTCACCGAGGACTATGAGCAGTACTTC
CASSFTEDYEQYF
>NA|NA|TRBV6-5|TRBJ1-5
TGTGCCAGCAGTTACCTGCCGGGGGCTAGCAATCAGCCCCAGCATTTT
CASSYLPGASNQPQHF
>NA|TRBD1|TRBV11-2|TRBJ2-5
TGTGCCAGCAGGCCTAACAGGGGGCGAAAAGAAGAGACCCAGTACTTC
CASRPNRGRKEETQYF
>NA|NA|TRBV19|TRBJ1-1
TGTGCCAGTGGACCGTCGCCTGAAGCTTTCTTT
CASGPSPEAFF
>NA|NA|TRBV2|TRBJ2-1
TGTGCCAGCGGGGACGGCTACAATGAGCAGTTCTTC
CASGDGYNEQFF
>NA|NA|TRBV12-3/TRBV12-4|TRBJ2-7
TGTGCCAGCAGTTTATCAGGGGGGAACTACGAGCAGTACTTC
CASSLSGGNYEQYF
>few|TRBD2|TRBV6-5|TRBJ2-3
TGTGCCAGCAGTTCATCCGGGACTACCACAGATACGCAGTATTTT
CASSSSGTTTDTQYF
>NA|TRBD1|TRBV12-3/TRBV12-4|TRBJ1-4
TGTGCCAGCAGAGGGGACAGACCAACTAATGAAAAACTGTTTTTT
CASRGDRPTNEKLFF
>few|TRBD1|TRBV11-2|TRBJ2-4
TGTGCCACCCAAGCCGGGACAGGGCTAACCAAAAACATTCAGTACTTC
CATQAGTGLTKNIQYF
>NA|NA|TRBV12-3/TRBV12-4|TRBJ2-3
TGTGCCAGCAGTTTATGGGGTCCGCAGTATTTT
CASSLWGPQYF
>few|NA|TRBV12-3/TRBV12-4|TRBJ1-2
TGTGCCAGCGGCCCCTATGGCTACACCTTC
CASGPYGYTF
>few|NA|TRBV12-3/TRBV12-4|TRBJ1-1
TGTGCCAGCAGTTCAGCACATGACCGGCTTGTGGCGGGTGAAGCTTTCTTT
CASSSAHDRLVAGEAFF
>NA|TRBD1|TRBV5-1|TRBJ1-2
TGCGCCAGCAGTTCATCCGGGACAGGAAGGAAGGCCGACGGGGATGGCTACACCTTC
CASSSSGTGRKADGDGYTF
>NA|NA|TRBV5-1|TRBJ1-3
TGCGCCAGCTCCTCGGCGGTCTCTGGAAACACCATATATTTT
CASSSAVSGNTIYF
>few|NA|TRBV9|TRBJ1-1
TGTGCCAGCAGCCTGACACCCCCTCCCACTGAAGCTTTCTTT
CASSLTPPPTEAFF
>few|TRBD1|TRBV18|TRBJ2-3
TGTGCCAGCTCTGGCGGGACAGGGTTGCCAGATACGCAGTATTTT
CASSGGTGLPDTQYF
>few|TRBD2|TRBV7-2|TRBJ2-7
TGTGCCAGCAGTTCCCGGGGGGGGCCCTACGAGCAGTACTTC
CASSSRGGPYEQYF
>many|NA|TRBV6-1|TRBJ2-3
TGTGCCAGCAACCCCCGGGTAGCTTTAGATACGCAGTATTTT
CASNPRVALDTQYF
>few|NA|TRBV3-1|TRBJ2-7
TGTGCCAGCAGCCAGCGGCCCTGGACCTACGAGCAGTACTTC
CASSQRPWTYEQYF
>NA|NA|TRBV7-2|TRBJ2-1
TGTGCCAGCAGCTTCCCCCTTTGGCGGTCCTACAATGAGCAGTTCTTC
CASSFPLWRSYNEQFF
>NA|NA|TRBV5-1|TRBJ2-5
TGCGCCAGCAGCTTGGCCTTGGGGGACCAAGAGACCCAGTACTTC
CASSLALGDQETQYF
>NA|TRBD2|TRBV5-1|TRBJ2-1
TGCGCCAGCAGCCCGCCCCGACTAGCGGGGAACAATGAGCAGTTCTTC
CASSPPRLAGNNEQFF
>many|NA|TRBV7-2|TRBJ2-3
TGTGCCAGCAGCTTAGGTGTAGGCACAGATACGCAGTATTTT
CASSLGVGTDTQYF
>many|NA|TRBV7-9|TRBJ2-1
TGTGCCAGCAGCTTAGGCCACAGCTCCTACAATGAGCAGTTCTTC
CASSLGHSSYNEQFF
>NA|NA|TRBV4-2|TRBJ2-3
TGTGCCAGCAGCCAAGAAACCAGGAATACGCAGTATTTT
CASSQETRNTQYF
>NA|NA|TRBV28|TRBJ2-1
TGTGCCAGCAGTTTGATGTGGACTATCACCTACAATGAGCAGTTCTTC
CASSLMWTITYNEQFF
>NA|TRBD1|TRBV9|TRBJ2-7
TGTGCCAGCAGCCAACAGACAGGGAGCCAGCAGTACTTC
CASSQQTGSQQYF
>many|NA|TRBV7-9|TRBJ2-7
TGTGCCAGCAGCTTAAACATTGGACTTGTCGGCGAGCAGTACTTC
CASSLNIGLVGEQYF
>NA|NA|TRBV6-4|TRBJ2-2
TGTGCCAGCAGTGAGATGGGAGCCGGGGAGCTGTTTTTT
CASSEMGAGELFF
>few|NA|TRBV6-1|TRBJ1-1
TGTGCCGCAAGGGCTAGGGTTTCGGGTAGAGCTTTCTTT
CAARARVSGRAFF